The TCR beta chain under discussion was sequenced for a study of cytomegalovirus exposure and HLA in healthy donors. General study findings and limits: Indistinguishability led to the exclusion of some V segments, TRBV6-2 and TRBV6-3 included. A later analysis linked a missense DCLRE1C variant to TCR beta V- and J-gene trimming. Per a later analysis, HLA-associated TCR beta chains showed more clonal expansion than other, equally common TCR beta chains. Roughly 170 TCR beta chains were listed as cytomegalovirus-associated.

CDR3 length: 14 residues. Germline CDR1 reads GTSNPN; CDR2 reads SVGIG (reference sequence). Deletions cut 3 bases from V and 2 bases from J, with 10 bases between. This clone turned up a few times. What it binds is unknown. Researchers ran the PCR with 60 Vbeta and 13 Jbeta primers. This table comes from immunoSEQ multiplex PCR, and its TCRdb copy is limited to in-frame clones, with some not included. The data hold about 160,000 clones, with about 77% observed a single time. The TCR was taken from a man aged 25-40 years in good health and CMV-seronegative. What was sequenced was PBMCs. The gene calls are TRBV30 and TRBJ2-2, with TRBD1 as a possible D gene (6 bases). The CDR3 region is CAWSRGHNTGELFF. The CDR3, as DNA: TGTGCCTGGAGCAGGGGACACAACACCGGGGAGCTGTTTTTT. The complete variable domain, with remaining parts taken from reference TRBV30 and TRBJ2-2, reads SQTIHQWPATLVQPVGSPLSLECTVEGTSNPNLYWYRQAAGRGLQLLFYSVGIGQISSEVPQNLSASRPQDRQFILSSKKLLLSDSGFYLCAWSRGHNTGELFFGEGSRLTVL.